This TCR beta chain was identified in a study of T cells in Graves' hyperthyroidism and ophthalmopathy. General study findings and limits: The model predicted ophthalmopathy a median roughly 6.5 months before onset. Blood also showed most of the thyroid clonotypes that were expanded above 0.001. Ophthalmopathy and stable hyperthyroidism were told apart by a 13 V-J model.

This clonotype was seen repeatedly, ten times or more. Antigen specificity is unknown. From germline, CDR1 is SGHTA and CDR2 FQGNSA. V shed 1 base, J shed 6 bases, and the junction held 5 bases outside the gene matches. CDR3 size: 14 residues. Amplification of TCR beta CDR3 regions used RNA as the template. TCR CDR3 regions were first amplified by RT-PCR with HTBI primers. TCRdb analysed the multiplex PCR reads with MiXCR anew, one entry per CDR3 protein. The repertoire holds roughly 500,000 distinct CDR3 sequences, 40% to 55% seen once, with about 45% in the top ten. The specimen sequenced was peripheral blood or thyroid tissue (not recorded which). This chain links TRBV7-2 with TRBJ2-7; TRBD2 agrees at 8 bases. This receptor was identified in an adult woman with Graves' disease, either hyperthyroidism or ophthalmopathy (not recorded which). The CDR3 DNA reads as TGTGCCAGCAGCTTAGTTGTCCGGGGGGGCGAGCAGTACTTC. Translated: CASSLVVRGGEQYF.